What follows are 16 T cell receptor beta chains derived from one specimen sequenced in a study of radiation and T cells in renal cell carcinoma. Measured with immunoSEQ multiplex PCR; TCRdb has only the in-frame clones, and not every one. The sample lists about 150,000 clones, roughly 89% occurring once. The time point is: blood 2 weeks post-SBRT. Treatment: 15 Gy SBRT to primary tumor, nephrectomy 4 weeks later. The sequencing used blood, collected from a patient whose treatment included radiotherapy and nephrectomy. These receptors originate from a woman in her forties or fifties with renal cell carcinoma.

This clone is a singleton in its sample. The chain uses TRBV9 and TRBJ1-3; tentatively, D is TRBD1 (5 bases). Trimming took off 3 bases at V and 1 base at J, with 14 bases between the two ends. Germline loops: CDR1 SGDLS, CDR2 YYNGEE. The CDR3 is 16 residues long. As DNA, the CDR3 is TGTGCCAGCAGCGATATGACAGCCGTTTCTGGAAACACCATATATTTT. This codes for CASSDMTAVSGNTIYF.

The V call is TRBV30, the J call TRBJ2-3; D perhaps matches TRBD2 (6 bases). CDR3 size: 16 residues. Trimming removed 1 base at V and 3 bases at J, with 17 bases between. Germline V CDR1 and CDR2: GTSNPN, SVGIG (reference sequence). This chain's CDR3 is CAWSAPGGPRTDTQYF. CDR3 DNA sequence: TGTGCCTGGAGTGCCCCCGGGGGTCCGAGGACAGATACGCAGTATTTT.

The chain links TRBV4-3 to TRBJ1-6; the D is unclear. CDR3 length equals 16 residues. The V gene's germline CDR1 is LGHNA and CDR2 YSLEER. V gave up 0 bases and J gave up 9 bases, with 15 bases separating them. The DNA for the CDR3 is TGCGCCAGCAGCCAAGATGCTTTCCCTACTACTTCACCCCTCCACTTT. Translating it yields CASSQDAFPTTSPLHF.

The chain recombines TRBV15 with TRBJ2-3; D is ambiguous. CDR3 length: 15 residues. Germline V CDR1 and CDR2: LNHNV, YYDKDF (reference sequence). Trimming took off 0 bases at V and 1 base at J, with 8 bases between the two ends. The CDR3: CATSREGTGTDTQYF. Written as DNA, the CDR3 is TGTGCCACCAGCAGAGAGGGAACCGGCACAGATACGCAGTATTTT. The complete variable domain, with remaining parts taken from reference TRBV15 and TRBJ2-3, reads DAMVIQNPRYQVTQFGKPVTLSCSQTLNHNVMYWYQQKSSQAPKLLFHYYDKDFNNEADTPDNFQSRRPNTSFCFLDIRSPGLGDTAMYLCATSREGTGTDTQYFGPGTRLTVL.

The chain uses TRBV14 and TRBJ1-1; D unclear. V lost 0 bases and J lost 1, with 21 bases in between. Germline CDR1 reads SGHDN; CDR2 reads FVKESK. The CDR3 extends over 19 amino acids. Here the CDR3 reads CASSQDMADGRVKNTEAFF. DNA for the CDR3: TGTGCCAGCAGCCAAGATATGGCCGACGGGAGGGTTAAGAACACTGAAGCTTTCTTT.

V and J are TRBV4-1 and TRBJ2-5; D call uncertain. CDR3 length equals 14 residues. Germline V gene sequence: CDR1 MGHRA, CDR2 YSYEKL. The V and J ends lost 1 base and 2 bases respectively, with 8 bases between them. The CDR3 DNA follows: TGCGCCAGCAGCCAAGGTCGAGGACAAGAGACCCAGTACTTC. This gives the protein CASSQGRGQETQYF.

This chain uses TRBV5-5 with TRBJ1-2, with 8 bases matching TRBD1. The length of the CDR3 is 15 residues. Germline-derived CDR1 and CDR2 are SGHKS and YYEKEE (reference sequence). Germline trimming cut 3 bases from V and 10 bases from J; bases unmatched to any gene: 14. The CDR3 DNA follows: TGTGCCAGCAGCTCCGCGGACAGGGTTCAGGGGGTCTACACCTTC. It is translated as CASSSADRVQGVYTF.

V is TRBV6-1 and J is TRBJ1-2; TRBD1 matches at 8 bases. V shed 4 bases and J 2 bases; nucleotides not matched to a gene: 12. Per the germline V gene, CDR1 is MNHNS and CDR2 is SASEGT. The length of the CDR3 is 17 residues. CDR3 loop: CASSVRQGTTLNYGYTF. DNA for the CDR3: TGTGCCAGCAGTGTAAGACAGGGGACTACTTTAAACTATGGCTACACCTTC.

The chain uses TRBV7-9 and TRBJ2-2; 9 nucleotides line up with TRBD1. V dropped 6 bases and J dropped 2; count of bases not matched to a gene: 4. CDR3 length: 15 residues. From germline, CDR1 is SEHNR and CDR2 FQNEAQ (reference sequence). The CDR3 DNA follows: TGTGCCAGCAGTTGGGACAGGGAAAACACCGGGGAGCTGTTTTTT. Its protein product is CASSWDRENTGELFF. Drawing the rest from reference TRBV7-9 and TRBJ2-2, the complete variable domain is DTGVSQNPRHKITKRGQNVTFRCDPISEHNRLYWYRQTLGQGPEFLTYFQNEAQLEKSRLLSDRFSAERPKGSFSTLEIQRTEQGDSAMYLCASSWDRENTGELFFGEGSRLTVL.

This chain links TRBV10-3 with TRBJ1-1, with 9 bases lining up with TRBD1. The junction had 8 bases not matched to a gene; V was cut back by 7 bases and J by 5 bases. Germline values: CDR1 ENHRY, CDR2 SYGVKD. CDR3 length equals 14 residues. The CDR3 is CAIKVPGQGTEAFF. The DNA for the CDR3 is TGTGCCATCAAGGTACCGGGACAGGGAACTGAAGCTTTCTTT.

V is TRBV7-9 and J is TRBJ1-5, with D perhaps TRBD1 (5 bases). V lost 3 bases and J 4 bases, leaving 19 bases between the germline ends. CDR1 SEHNR and CDR2 FQNEAQ come from the germline V gene (reference sequence). CDR3 length: 17 amino acids. The CDR3 here is CASSFYGQGASNQPQHF. DNA of the CDR3: TGTGCCAGCAGCTTTTATGGGCAGGGTGCCTCAAATCAGCCCCAGCATTTT.

The chain combines TRBV19 with TRBJ2-7; a possible D gene is TRBD1 (5 bases). CDR1 and CDR2 from the germline V gene are LNHDA and SQIVND (reference sequence). This CDR3 spans 13 amino acids. The ends were cut back, 3 bases at V and 0 bases at J, with 6 bases in the middle. The CDR3 bases are TGTGCCAGTAGTATGACAGTCTCCTACGAGCAGTACTTC. This encodes CASSMTVSYEQYF.

The chain employs TRBV7-6 and TRBJ2-7, with D perhaps matching TRBD2 (7 bases). The V end lost 4 bases, the J end lost 2 bases, and 12 bases lay between the germline ends. There are 14 residues in the CDR3. Germline V lookup: CDR1 SGHVS, CDR2 FNYEAQ. Here the CDR3 DNA reads TGTGCCAGCAGCTGGGGGGGCGGCACCTACGAGCAGTACTTC. Its protein product is CASSWGGGTYEQYF.

The rearrangement links TRBV18 to TRBJ2-3; D is possibly TRBD1 (8 bases). V was shortened by 6 bases and J by 3 bases, with 16 bases between the two germline ends. Germline-derived CDR1 and CDR2 are KGHSH and LQKENI. The CDR3 consists of 15 residues. CDR3 DNA: TGTGCCAGCTCTCGAGGACAGGGAGGGACAGATACGCAGTATTTT. This gives the protein CASSRGQGGTDTQYF.

The chain joins TRBV7-9 to TRBJ1-6, with D possibly TRBD1 on 6 matching bases. There are 14 residues in the CDR3. The germline V and J ends were trimmed by 5 bases and 4 bases, with 9 bases remaining between them. CDR1 is SEHNR and CDR2 is FQNEAQ in the germline V gene (reference sequence). The DNA of the CDR3 is TGTGCCAGCAGCCCCGACAGGTATAATTCACCCCTCCACTTT. It encodes CASSPDRYNSPLHF.

The V and J genes are TRBV6-5 and TRBJ2-3; TRBD2 aligns across 9 bases. V lost 7 bases and J lost 6; bases outside the gene matches: 11. The CDR3 sequence is 15 residues long. From germline, CDR1 is MNHEY and CDR2 SVGAGI. The CDR3 region is CASTSWASGVDTQYF. Written as DNA, the CDR3 is TGTGCCAGCACCTCCTGGGCTAGCGGGGTGGATACGCAGTATTTT.